What follows describes a single T cell receptor beta chain. This sample is part of a study of blood T cell repertoires in COVID-19. In the study overall: Acute and convalescent COVID-19 samples came from the United States, Italy and Spain. Sources were T cells, B-cell-depleted T cells, or PBMCs; the material itself was cDNA or gDNA.

The V gene lost 4 bases and the J gene lost 1 base, with 11 bases spanning the gap. Germline assignment: CDR1 LNHDA and CDR2 SQIVND (reference sequence). The CDR3 is 15 residues long. Assay used: immunoSEQ multiplex PCR; TCRdb lists only in-frame clones, some missing. The table lists roughly 160,000 clones, roughly 84% of them singletons, with 15% to 20% in the top ten. Participant ages covered about 18 to 90 years across 24 US areas. The study counted Cohort 3 donors as recovered given two negative PCRs, clearance, or symptom resolution. The sample consisted of PBMCs or T cells enriched from blood (not recorded which). V gene TRBV19 combines with J gene TRBJ1-5; TRBD1 might be the D (6 bases). This clonotype was obtained from a man aged 55 to 70 who had recovered from COVID-19. CDR3 in amino acids: CASSTRDISNQPQHF. The CDR3 DNA is TGTGCCAGTAGTACCCGGGACATAAGCAATCAGCCCCAGCATTTT.